Shown below are 8 T cell receptor beta chains from a single sample sequenced in a study of early T cells in non-severe SARS-CoV-2 infection. One entry per CDR3 protein results from TCRdb running MiXCR on the 5' RACE reads. The sample holds fewer than 110,000 distinct CDR3 sequences; approximately 10% are singletons and the top ten take roughly 7.5%. Sample: whole blood. These TCRs come from an adult who was a healthcare worker with PCR-confirmed SARS-CoV-2 infection or an uninfected control (not recorded which).

At least ten counts were recorded for this clonotype. The gene calls are TRBV7-2 and TRBJ2-1, with TRBD2 matching over 12 bases. The germline V gene encodes CDR1 SGHTA and CDR2 FQGNSA. The CDR3 totals 16 residues. The V segment lost 4 bases and the J segment 5 bases; nucleotides outside the gene matches: 6. DNA of the CDR3: TGTGCCAGCAGCTCCCGACTAGCGGGGGACGACAATGAGCAGTTCTTC. The encoded protein is CASSSRLAGDDNEQFF.

As regards this clonotype: The junction departs from the called germline gene at one end, perhaps through a read error. The CDR3 coding sequence is TGCGCCGGCAGCCACAGCCTAGGCACAGATACGCAGTATTTT. This sequence encodes CAGSHSLGTDTQYF. V is TRBV4-3 and J is TRBJ2-3; D is undetermined. The CDR3 spans 14 residues. CDR1 is LGHNA, CDR2 YSLEER, per germline.

The V and J genes are TRBV7-3 and TRBJ2-6; tentatively, D is TRBD1 (5 bases). CDR1 is SGHTA and CDR2 is FQGTGA in the germline V gene. Trimming removed 2 bases from V and 2 bases from J, with 13 bases in between. This CDR3 is 17 amino acids long. For the CDR3, the DNA is TGTGCCAGCAGCTTACTTGGACAAAGCCCTGGGGCCAACGTCCTGACTTTC. This sequence encodes CASSLLGQSPGANVLTF. The whole variable domain, remainder taken from reference TRBV7-3 and TRBJ2-6, is GAGVSQTPSNKVTEKGKYVELRCDPISGHTALYWYRQSLGQGPEFLIYFQGTGAADDSGLPNDRFFAVRPEGSVSTLKIQRTERGDSAVYLCASSLLGQSPGANVLTFGAGSRLTVL.

This clonotype was seen many times. The chain carries TRBV2 and TRBJ2-1; D call uncertain. Per the germline V gene, CDR1 is SNHLY and CDR2 is FYNNEI. This CDR3 spans 10 amino acids. V was clipped by 6 bases and J by 6 bases, with 3 bases between them. The CDR3 nucleotides read TGTGCCAGCAGGGCCAATGAGCAGTTCTTC. Translation gives CASRANEQFF.

This chain connects TRBV6-6 to TRBJ2-7; D may be TRBD1 (7 bases). The CDR3 is 16 amino acids. Germline assignment: CDR1 MNHNY and CDR2 SVGAGI (reference sequence). Trimming removed 0 bases from V and 3 bases from J, with 15 bases in between. The CDR3 loop reads CASSYSIRQGGYEQYF. The CDR3 DNA sequence: TGTGCCAGCAGTTACTCGATTCGCCAGGGGGGCTACGAGCAGTACTTC.

This clonotype was counted ten times or more. The chain has TRBV5-1 and TRBJ2-7, with TRBD2 matching 10 bases. CDR3 length equals 14 residues. The germline V gene encodes CDR1 SGHRS and CDR2 YFSETQ. V was clipped by 1 base and J by 2 bases; unmatched bases: 0. CDR3 sequence reads: CASSLSGRAYEQYF. CDR3 DNA sequence: TGCGCCAGCAGCTTGAGCGGGAGGGCCTACGAGCAGTACTTC.

The chain joins TRBV6-5 to TRBJ2-2; D ambiguous. The CDR3 extends over 13 amino acids. Trimming left V 5 bases short and J 5 bases short, with 9 bases between. Germline V gene sequence: CDR1 MNHEY, CDR2 SVGAGI. The CDR3 DNA reads TGTGCCAGCAGTCCGGACGGGACCGGGGAGCTGTTTTTT. It is translated as CASSPDGTGELFF.

This clonotype was counted ten times or more. The chain recombines TRBV5-4 with TRBJ1-4, with D uncertain. Per the germline V gene, CDR1 is SGHNT and CDR2 is YYREEE (reference sequence). The CDR3 is 13 amino acids. V dropped 4 bases and J dropped 4 bases, with 8 bases sitting between them. CDR3 sequence: CASSGENNEKLFF. The CDR3 region has the DNA TGTGCCAGCAGCGGCGAGAATAATGAAAAACTGTTTTTT.